This TCR beta chain is from a study of response to subunit inactivated influenza vaccine. Study-level results: Authors suggested each seasonal influenza vaccination recruits few new T cells.

MiXCR, applied by TCRdb to the RT-PCR reads, yields one record per CDR3 protein. This sample has roughly 710,000 distinct CDR3 sequences, with approximately 14% found just once. Trimming stripped 1 base from V and 5 bases from J, with 6 bases between. This CDR3 region has 12 residues. The germline CDR1 and CDR2 sequences are DFQATT and SNEGSKA (reference sequence). Regarding this clonotype: Antigen specificity is unknown.

Sample: PBMCs from blood, taken roughly 15 days before vaccination. This chain connects TRBV20-1 to TRBJ2-1; no definite D call. The receptor was derived from a man in his forties or fifties who received an inactivated influenza vaccine. The CDR3 protein is CSARVANNEQFF. In DNA, the CDR3 is TGCAGTGCTAGAGTTGCGAACAATGAGCAGTTCTTC.